The 19 T cell receptor beta chains below all came from one sample that was sequenced in a study of blood T cells in healthy people across ages. PCR was performed a second time for roughly 7 to 12 cycles using a sample-barcoded 5' primer and a J-beta primer mix. Via MiXCR, TCRdb re-called the 5' RACE reads, giving one row per CDR3 protein. The sample gives hundreds of thousands of distinct CDR3 sequences, nearly 25% of which show up once; approximately 8.7% is in the top ten. This sample was shared with a second study, whose subject was T cells of mothers and their children.

Sequenced input: blood. These receptor sequences come from a boy aged 10-17 years in good health.

This clonotype was picked up a small number of times. The chain employs TRBV6-2 or TRBV6-3 and TRBJ2-7; TRBD1 is a possible D gene (7 bases). This CDR3 spans 12 amino acids. Trimming shortened V by 6 bases and J by 5 bases, and 11 bases separated the two germline ends. CDR1 is MNHEY and CDR2 is SVGEGT in the germline V gene. CDR3 amino acids: CASSSGGNEQYF. The CDR3 DNA follows: TGTGCCAGCAGCTCAGGGGGGAACGAGCAGTACTTC.

This clonotype appeared a few times. The rearrangement uses TRBV5-1 and TRBJ2-1; 8 positions match TRBD1. The DNA end is more similar to TRBJ2-7, so the J call may be wrong. Germline V gives CDR1 SGHRS, CDR2 YFSETQ. CDR3 size: 15 residues. This CDR3 is CASSFQGARTYEQYF. The CDR3 DNA sequence: TGCGCCAGCAGCTTCCAGGGGGCGCGAACCTACGAGCAGTACTTC.

This clonotype appeared a few times. The rearrangement uses TRBV6-2 or TRBV6-3 and TRBJ1-2; no clear D. The CDR3 has 16 amino acids. V was pared by 2 bases and J by 2 bases, with 15 bases between. Germline CDR1 reads MNHEY; CDR2 reads SVGEGT. The CDR3 here is CASSYGAGRRNYGYTF. DNA of the CDR3: TGTGCCAGCAGTTACGGAGCAGGCCGGAGAAACTATGGCTACACCTTC.

This clonotype has a count of ten or more. The chain is built from TRBV20-1 and TRBJ2-5; the D gene is possibly TRBD2 (7 bases). The CDR3 covers 15 residues. The V end lost 0 bases, the J end lost 7 bases, and 18 bases lay between the germline ends. Germline CDR1 DFQATT, CDR2 SNEGSKA (reference sequence). The CDR3 bases are TGCAGTGCTAGAGATCAGGAAGGGGGGGAGGTGACCCAGTACTTC. As protein: CSARDQEGGEVTQYF.

V usage is TRBV7-9 and J usage is TRBJ1-1; 7 nucleotides match TRBD1. Germline trimming cut 4 bases from V and 4 bases from J; bases unmatched to any gene: 3. This CDR3 has 13 residues. In germline, CDR1 is SEHNR, CDR2 FQNEAQ (reference sequence). CDR3 DNA sequence: TGTGCCAGCAGCTCCGGGACAGTCACTGAAGCTTTCTTT. Amino acids: CASSSGTVTEAFF.

This clonotype was detected only once. The rearrangement joins TRBV6-4 to TRBJ1-2; D perhaps matches TRBD1 (6 bases). This CDR3 comprises 15 residues. V was clipped by 1 base and J by 4 bases, with 13 bases between them. Germline-derived CDR1 and CDR2 are MRHNA and SNTAGT. Written as DNA, the CDR3 is TGTGCCAGCAGTGACTTCGGGGGCGCCGGCTATGGCTACACCTTC. It translates to CASSDFGGAGYGYTF.

This chain connects TRBV5-1 to TRBJ2-1, with D perhaps matching TRBD1 (5 bases). The tail of the sequence fits TRBJ2-7 better, so the J call may be wrong. Per the germline V gene, CDR1 is SGHRS and CDR2 is YFSETQ. The CDR3 consists of 15 residues. The CDR3 reads CASRANNQGNYEQYF. CDR3 DNA sequence: TGCGCCAGCAGGGCGAATAACCAGGGTAACTACGAGCAGTACTTC.

The table lists this clonotype with a few counts. The V call is TRBV28, the J call TRBJ2-7; D is unclear. This CDR3 region has 13 residues. Per the germline V gene, CDR1 is MDHEN and CDR2 is SYDVKM. Between the trimmed V and J ends, which lost 5 bases and 5 bases, there was a span of 13 bases. This CDR3 is CASSPDPSDEQYF. The CDR3 DNA is TGTGCCAGCAGTCCGGACCCCTCGGACGAGCAGTACTTC.

This clonotype was found a few times. The rearrangement joins TRBV24-1 to TRBJ2-7; TRBD1 or TRBD2 may be the D gene (7 bases each). Trimming pared 4 bases from V and 3 bases from J, leaving 15 bases between. The CDR3 runs to 15 residues. CDR1 and CDR2 (germline): KGHDR, SFDVKD. The CDR3 region is CATSEGGGANYEQYF. For the CDR3, the DNA is TGTGCCACCAGTGAGGGAGGGGGCGCAAACTACGAGCAGTACTTC.

This clonotype showed up just a few times. This chain links TRBV20-1 with TRBJ2-5; 7 nucleotides agree with TRBD2. The trim removed 3 bases at V and 11 bases at J, leaving 24 bases unmatched. This CDR3 contains 17 residues. Germline V gene data show CDR1 as DFQATT and CDR2 as SNEGSKA (reference sequence). CDR3 DNA sequence: TGCAGTGCTAGGCTCGGTCCGGTAGAGGGAGGGGTGTTGGAGCAGTACTTC. It yields the protein CSARLGPVEGGVLEQYF.

This clonotype was seen only a few times. The genes are TRBV4-3 and TRBJ2-1; D might be TRBD2 (5 bases). The CDR3 loop spans 16 amino acids. Germline lookup yields CDR1 LGHNA and CDR2 YSLEER. V was shortened by 4 bases and J by 8 bases, with 21 bases between the two germline ends. In DNA form, the CDR3 reads TGCGCCAGCAGCCCCGGCCCGGCGGGTACCCCCGATGAGCAGTTCTTC. It codes for CASSPGPAGTPDEQFF.

This chain links TRBV27 with TRBJ2-7; 10 bases are a match to TRBD2. The ends lost 6 bases at V and 3 bases at J; junction bases unmatched: 8. This CDR3 spans 15 amino acids. Germline V gene data show CDR1 as MNHEY and CDR2 as SMNVEV (reference sequence). CDR3 in amino acids: CASRASGGWVYEQYF. The CDR3 DNA sequence: TGTGCCAGCAGGGCTAGCGGGGGATGGGTCTACGAGCAGTACTTC.

The table lists this clonotype with a few counts. The chain has TRBV7-3 and TRBJ2-3; 10 bases agree with TRBD2. The junction had 13 bases not matched to a gene; V was cut back by 2 bases and J by 8 bases. In germline, CDR1 is SGHTA, CDR2 FQGTGA. The CDR3 loop spans 17 amino acids. CDR3 protein: CASSLVTSGEVPATQYF. The DNA of the CDR3 is TGTGCCAGCAGCTTAGTTACTAGCGGGGAGGTCCCGGCTACGCAGTATTTT. The full variable domain, rest sourced from reference TRBV7-3 and TRBJ2-3, is GAGVSQTPSNKVTEKGKYVELRCDPISGHTALYWYRQSLGQGPEFLIYFQGTGAADDSGLPNDRFFAVRPEGSVSTLKIQRTERGDSAVYLCASSLVTSGEVPATQYFGPGTRLTVL.

As DNA, the CDR3 is TGCGCCAGCAGCCAAGATAGGCATCGGGTGGGCAATGAGCAGTTCTTC. Encoded protein: CASSQDRHRVGNEQFF. The chain recombines TRBV4-3 with TRBJ2-1; no definite D call. The ends were cut back, 0 bases at V and 6 bases at J, with 15 bases in the middle. Germline CDR1 is LGHNA and CDR2 is YSLEER. The CDR3 sequence is 16 residues long.

In its sample, this clonotype was seen a few times. The genes are TRBV5-1 and TRBJ1-1, with D possibly being TRBD1 (6 bases). Trimming left V 5 bases short and J 5 bases short, with 16 bases between. There are 14 residues in the CDR3. Per the germline V gene, CDR1 is SGHRS and CDR2 is YFSETQ. The CDR3 DNA follows: TGCGCCAGCAGACCACGACAGGATATTACTGAAGCTTTCTTT. Its protein is CASRPRQDITEAFF.

V usage is TRBV25-1 and J usage is TRBJ2-5; 11 nucleotides match TRBD2. The DNA end lines up better with TRBJ2-7; the J call may be wrong. This CDR3 spans 16 amino acids. The germline gives CDR1 MGHDK, CDR2 SYGVNS. The CDR3, as DNA: TGTGCCAGCAGTCCCATGACTAGCGGGATCCCCTACGAGCAGTACTTC. It specifies CASSPMTSGIPYEQYF.

About this clonotype: This CDR3 is missing its conserved last phenylalanine or tryptophan, likely due to a read error. The chain employs TRBV29-1 and TRBJ1-1, with D possibly TRBD1 on 5 matching bases. CDR3 size: 11 residues. CDR1 SQVTM and CDR2 ANQGSEA come from the germline V gene. V lost 6 bases, J lost 10 bases, and 15 bases lay in between. CDR3 sequence reads: CSVLNGARAFL. The CDR3 DNA reads as TGCAGCGTCCTCAACGGGGCCCGAGCTTTCCTT.

The rearrangement uses TRBV20-1 and TRBJ1-2; no clear D. The CDR3 sequence is 14 residues long. The V gene's germline CDR1 is DFQATT and CDR2 SNEGSKA (reference sequence). V was trimmed by 0 bases and J by 3 bases, leaving 11 bases between them. Here the CDR3 reads CSAREPPGDYGYTF. Here the CDR3 DNA reads TGCAGTGCTAGAGAGCCCCCTGGAGACTATGGCTACACCTTC.

The chain links TRBV4-3 to TRBJ2-7; D may be TRBD1 (8 bases). The CDR3 contains 17 residues. V gave up 0 bases and J gave up 4 bases, with 19 bases separating them. The germline CDR1 and CDR2 sequences are LGHNA and YSLEER. CDR3 sequence (DNA): TGCGCCAGCAGCCAAGATAGGACAGGGTTCGGGGGGTACGAGCAGTACTTC. This codes for CASSQDRTGFGGYEQYF.